Described below is a single TCR beta chain sequence and its context. What it recognizes is unknown. This sample stems from a study of regulatory T cells in long-lasting Graves disease. General study points: TRBV28 was favored in persistent disease, as were TRBJ1-2 and TRBJ2-5. Lower TCR diversity characterized persistent Graves' patients relative to newly diagnosed patients. Whereas about a thousand public clonotypes were shared by new patients, persistent patients shared more, at approximately 2,700.

Researchers made TCR beta libraries by using iRepertoire HTBI primers and running Arm-PCR on CDR3 regions. TCRdb analysed the multiplex PCR reads with MiXCR anew, one entry per CDR3 protein. The table shows about 660,000 distinct CDR3 sequences, with approximately 29% occurring only once. Noted time point: persistent/refractory GD, antithyroid drugs over 5 years with positive TRAb. PBMCs provided the RNA from which the TCR library was made. Staff drew nine milliliters of peripheral blood into EDTA tubes. This CDR3 comprises 17 residues. Per the germline V gene, CDR1 is WSHSY and CDR2 is SAAADI. V was pared by 7 bases and J by 0 bases, with 16 bases between.

The receptor's source is a female donor with Graves disease. The rearrangement joins TRBV10-2 to TRBJ1-6; D is uncertain. The sample in question was peripheral blood mononuclear cells (PBMCs), obtained when the disease was refractory, from a patient treated with antithyroid drugs. CDR3 region: CASKWGPDVSYNSPLHF. The CDR3 nucleotides are TGCGCCAGCAAATGGGGTCCAGATGTCTCCTATAATTCACCCCTCCACTTT.